Only one count was recorded for the clone carrying this T cell receptor beta chain. The data stem from a study of shared T cell receptors in the human thymus. Only in-frame clones appear in the TCRdb table, and some are missing; sequencing was by immunoSEQ multiplex PCR. The table has more than 550,000 clones, approximately 83% seen once; the top ten hold roughly 0.01%. These same data were also listed under a study on human thymus T cells. This second study notes: Donors were healthy Finnish babies undergoing corrective operations for congenital heart defects. Thymus was obtained from resections taken during corrective heart surgery. Thymic and blood repertoires seemed to show skewed V and J gene use. As related research reported, thymic repertoires overlapped highly among unrelated individuals.

The sequence was collected from a girl under two years old with a congenital heart defect. What was sequenced was thymocytes.

For the CDR3, the DNA is TGTGCCAGCTCACCAAGACAGGAAAACTATGGCTACACCTTC. The encoded protein is CASSPRQENYGYTF. The rearrangement links TRBV18 to TRBJ1-2; maybe TRBD1 (6 bases). CDR3 length: 14 amino acids. Between the trimmed V and J ends, which lost 2 bases and 2 bases, there was a span of 9 bases. CDR1 is KGHSH and CDR2 is LQKENI in the germline V gene.